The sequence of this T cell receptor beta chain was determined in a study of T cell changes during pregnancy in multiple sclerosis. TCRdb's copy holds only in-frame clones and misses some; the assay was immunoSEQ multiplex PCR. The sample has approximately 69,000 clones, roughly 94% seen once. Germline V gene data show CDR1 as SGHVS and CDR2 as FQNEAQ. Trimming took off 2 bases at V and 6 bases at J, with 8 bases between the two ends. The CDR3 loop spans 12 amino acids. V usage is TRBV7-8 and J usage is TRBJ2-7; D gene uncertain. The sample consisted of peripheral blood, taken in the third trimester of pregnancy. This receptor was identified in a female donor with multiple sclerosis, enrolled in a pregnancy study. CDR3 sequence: CASSLYSPEQYF. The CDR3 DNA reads TGTGCCAGCAGCTTATACTCCCCCGAGCAGTACTTC.